The clone carrying this TCR beta chain was recorded once. This CDR3 has 13 residues. Germline assignment: CDR1 LNHDA and CDR2 SQIVND (reference sequence). Trimming shortened V by 5 bases and J by 4 bases, and 11 bases separated the two germline ends. Here immunoSEQ multiplex PCR was the method, and the copy in TCRdb shows in-frame clones only, minus some. Among roughly 1,400 clones listed, about 91% were seen once. The data were obtained in a study of brain metastases from non-small cell lung cancer. This chain connects TRBV19 to TRBJ1-1; D remains ambiguous. The origin of this receptor is a donor aged 40 or older with non-small cell lung cancer. Material: tumor-adjacent normal tissue. The CDR3 is CASSEVFATEAFF. The CDR3 DNA reads TGTGCCAGTAGTGAGGTTTTTGCCACTGAAGCTTTCTTT.